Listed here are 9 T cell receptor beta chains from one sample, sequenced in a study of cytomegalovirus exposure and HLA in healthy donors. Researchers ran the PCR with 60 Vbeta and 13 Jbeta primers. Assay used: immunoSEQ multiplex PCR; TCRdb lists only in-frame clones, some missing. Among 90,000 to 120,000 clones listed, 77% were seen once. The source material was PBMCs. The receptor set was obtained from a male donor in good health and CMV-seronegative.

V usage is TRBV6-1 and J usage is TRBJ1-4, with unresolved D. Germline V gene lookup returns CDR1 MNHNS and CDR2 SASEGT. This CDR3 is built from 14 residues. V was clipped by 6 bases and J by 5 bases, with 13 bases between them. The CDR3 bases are TGTGCCAGCAGATTGGGAGGAGTAAATGAAAAACTGTTTTTT. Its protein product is CASRLGGVNEKLFF.

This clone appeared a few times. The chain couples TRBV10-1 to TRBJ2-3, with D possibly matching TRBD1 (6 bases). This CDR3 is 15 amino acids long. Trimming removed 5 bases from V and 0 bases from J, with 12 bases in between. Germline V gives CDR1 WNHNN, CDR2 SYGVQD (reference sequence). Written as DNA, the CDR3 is TGCGCCAGCAGTACAGGGAGCCTTAGCACAGATACGCAGTATTTT. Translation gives CASSTGSLSTDTQYF.

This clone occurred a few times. The CDR3 DNA sequence: TGTGCCAGTAGTAAGATAGCGGGAGGGGAACTAGATACGCAGTATTTT. This codes for CASSKIAGGELDTQYF. The rearrangement links TRBV19 to TRBJ2-3; 11 bases are shared with TRBD2. This CDR3 is built from 16 residues. Germline CDR1 LNHDA, CDR2 SQIVND (reference sequence). The trim removed 4 bases at V and 5 bases at J, leaving 8 bases unmatched.

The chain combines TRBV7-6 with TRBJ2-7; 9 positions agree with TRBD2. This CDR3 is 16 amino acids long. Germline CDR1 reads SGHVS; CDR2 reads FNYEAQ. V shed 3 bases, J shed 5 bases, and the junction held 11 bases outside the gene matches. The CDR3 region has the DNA TGTGCCAGCAGCTTGTGGTCGCGGGAGGGCCGCGACGAGCAGTACTTC. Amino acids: CASSLWSREGRDEQYF.

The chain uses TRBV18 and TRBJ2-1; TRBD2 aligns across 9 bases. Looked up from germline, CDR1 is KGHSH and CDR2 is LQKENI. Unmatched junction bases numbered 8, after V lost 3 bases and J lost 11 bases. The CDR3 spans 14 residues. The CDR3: CASSPPGLAAKQFF. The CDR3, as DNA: TGTGCCAGCTCACCCCCGGGACTAGCCGCAAAGCAGTTCTTC.

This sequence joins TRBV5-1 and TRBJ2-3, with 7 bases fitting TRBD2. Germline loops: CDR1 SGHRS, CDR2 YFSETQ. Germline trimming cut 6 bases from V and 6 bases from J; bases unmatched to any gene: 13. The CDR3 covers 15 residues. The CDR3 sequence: CASTAPAGVGDTQYF. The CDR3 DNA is TGCGCCAGCACCGCCCCGGCGGGAGTTGGTGATACGCAGTATTTT.

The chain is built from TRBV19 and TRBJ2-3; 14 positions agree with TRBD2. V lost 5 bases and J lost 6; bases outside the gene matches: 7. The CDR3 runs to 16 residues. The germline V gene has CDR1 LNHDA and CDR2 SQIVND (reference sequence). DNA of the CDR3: TGTGCCAGTAGTTCCGGGACTAGCGGGAGTCGGGATACGCAGTATTTT. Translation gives CASSSGTSGSRDTQYF.

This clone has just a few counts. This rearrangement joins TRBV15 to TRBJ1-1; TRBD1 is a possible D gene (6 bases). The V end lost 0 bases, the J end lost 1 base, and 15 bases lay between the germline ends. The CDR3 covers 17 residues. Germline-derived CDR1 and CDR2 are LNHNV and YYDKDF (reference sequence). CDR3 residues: CATSRDWGNRENTEAFF. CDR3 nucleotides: TGTGCCACCAGCAGAGATTGGGGTAACAGGGAGAACACTGAAGCTTTCTTT.

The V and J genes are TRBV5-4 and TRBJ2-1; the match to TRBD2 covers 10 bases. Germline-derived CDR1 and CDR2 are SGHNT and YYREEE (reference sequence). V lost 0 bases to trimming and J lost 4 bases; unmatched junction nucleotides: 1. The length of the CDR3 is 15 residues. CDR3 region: CASSLELAGYNEQFF. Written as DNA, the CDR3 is TGTGCCAGCAGCTTGGAACTAGCGGGGTACAATGAGCAGTTCTTC.